These 20 T cell receptor beta chains share one sample of origin, sequenced in a study of blood T cells in healthy people across ages. For the second PCR, which ran for roughly 6 to 12 cycles, a sample-barcoded 5' primer and a J-beta primer mix were used. One entry per CDR3 protein, called by TCRdb with MiXCR from the 5' RACE reads. The sample consists of around 1,000,000 distinct CDR3 sequences, almost 25% of them appearing once. This sample was also put to use in a study of T cells of mothers and their children.

Source material: blood. The receptor source for this set is a girl aged 2 to 10 in good health.

A few counts support this clonotype. V is TRBV9 and J is TRBJ2-5; TRBD1 aligns across 9 bases. V was pared by 3 bases and J by 5 bases, with 8 bases of the junction left unmatched. The CDR3 is 15 amino acids. The germline CDR1 and CDR2 sequences are SGDLS and YYNGEE. The CDR3 spells CASSASTGGYETQYF. In DNA form, the CDR3 reads TGTGCCAGCAGCGCTTCGACAGGGGGATATGAGACCCAGTACTTC.

The rearrangement uses TRBV5-1 and TRBJ2-5, with 8 nucleotides matching TRBD2. Germline-derived CDR1 and CDR2 are SGHRS and YFSETQ. CDR3 length equals 14 residues. Unmatched junction bases numbered 6, after V lost 3 bases and J lost 5 bases. CDR3 nucleotides: TGCGCCAGCAGCTCCGGGGGGGTTCAGGAGACCCAGTACTTC. It specifies CASSSGGVQETQYF.

This clonotype was observed many times. The chain links TRBV12-3 or TRBV12-4 to TRBJ1-4, with D unclear. The V end lost 2 bases, the J end lost 6 bases, and 4 bases lay between the germline ends. The CDR3 consists of 12 residues. CDR3 coding DNA: TGTGCCAGCAGTTTAAGGGATGAAAAACTGTTTTTT. Amino acid sequence: CASSLRDEKLFF.

Concerning this clonotype: The junction and the germline gene differ at one end; a read error may be behind it. The CDR3 protein is CASSRGFMSGTVGGDTQYF. CDR3 DNA sequence: TGTGCCAGCAGCCGCGGTTTTATGAGCGGGACCGTTGGAGGAGATACGCAGTATTTC. The V and J genes are TRBV9 and TRBJ2-3, with 7 bases identical to TRBD2. Germline V gene data show CDR1 as SGDLS and CDR2 as YYNGEE. CDR3 size: 19 residues.

This sequence joins TRBV28 and TRBJ2-7; 8 bases fit TRBD1. Germline V gives CDR1 MDHEN, CDR2 SYDVKM. V shed 5 bases, J shed 3 bases, and the junction held 9 bases outside the gene matches. This CDR3 region has 15 residues. CDR3 residues: CASSPRGQAFYEQYF. In DNA form, the CDR3 reads TGTGCCAGCAGTCCGAGGGGACAGGCCTTCTACGAGCAGTACTTC.

The genes are TRBV20-1 and TRBJ2-3, with 8 nucleotides matching TRBD1. The trim removed 5 bases at V and 0 bases at J, leaving 7 bases unmatched. This CDR3 spans 15 amino acids. Germline assignment: CDR1 DFQATT and CDR2 SNEGSKA (reference sequence). The CDR3 sequence is CSAASGQGSTDTQYF. DNA of the CDR3: TGCAGTGCTGCCAGCGGACAGGGTAGCACAGATACGCAGTATTTT.

This clonotype was detected only a few times. The chain uses TRBV7-2 and TRBJ1-2; D remains unclear. Trimming pared 3 bases from V and 4 bases from J, leaving 12 bases between. Germline CDR1 and CDR2: SGHTA and FQGNSA. CDR3 size: 14 residues. The CDR3 coding sequence is TGTGCCAGCAGCTTTTCTGCTGACACCTATGGCTACACCTTC. Its protein product is CASSFSADTYGYTF.

The V gene is TRBV29-1, the J gene TRBJ2-1; maybe TRBD1 (6 bases). The CDR3 totals 15 residues. Germline V gene lookup returns CDR1 SQVTM and CDR2 ANQGSEA. The germline V and J ends were trimmed by 4 bases and 0 bases, with 13 bases remaining between them. The CDR3 DNA reads TGCAGCGTTGGAGTTCAGGGGTCCTCCTACAATGAGCAGTTCTTC. Its protein product is CSVGVQGSSYNEQFF.

The chain has TRBV3-1 and TRBJ2-5; 7 nucleotides match TRBD2. The assigned J gene may be wrong: the sequence end matches TRBJ2-1 better. The germline V gene encodes CDR1 LGHDT and CDR2 YNNKEL (reference sequence). The length of the CDR3 is 14 residues. CDR3 DNA sequence: TGTGCCAGCAGTTTAGAGGGAGGGCAGAATGAGCAGTTCTTC. This encodes CASSLEGGQNEQFF.

This clonotype was seen a handful of times. V gene TRBV4-3 combines with J gene TRBJ1-4; D is unclear. Germline assignment: CDR1 LGHNA and CDR2 YSLEER. This CDR3 contains 19 residues. Trimming removed 0 bases at V and 7 bases at J, with 24 bases between. The CDR3 reads CASSQDEVFGRGEGEKLFF. The CDR3, as DNA: TGCGCCAGCAGCCAAGATGAAGTGTTTGGACGGGGTGAGGGTGAAAAACTGTTTTTT.

This chain joins TRBV12-3 or TRBV12-4 and TRBJ2-2; D possibly corresponds to TRBD2 (6 bases). CDR3 length: 18 amino acids. V was pared by 2 bases and J by 2 bases, with 18 bases between. This CDR3 reads CASSLSLSAGFNTGELFF. CDR3 nucleotide sequence: TGTGCCAGCAGTTTATCTCTTAGTGCGGGGTTTAACACCGGGGAGCTGTTTTTT.

The chain combines TRBV2 with TRBJ2-5, with TRBD2 matching over 8 bases. V shed 2 bases, J shed 4 bases, and the junction held 6 bases outside the gene matches. CDR3 length: 15 residues. Germline-derived CDR1 and CDR2 are SNHLY and FYNNEI. The CDR3 DNA follows: TGTGCCAGCAGTGAACTCGGGGGGGCCGTAGAGACCCAGTACTTC. Translation: CASSELGGAVETQYF. Variable domain in full (rest from reference TRBV2 and TRBJ2-5): EPEVTQTPSHQVTQMGQEVILRCVPISNHLYFYWYRQILGQKVEFLVSFYNNEISEKSEIFDDQFSVERPDGSNFTLKIRSTKLEDSAMYFCASSELGGAVETQYFGPGTRLLVL.

Here the CDR3 DNA reads TGTGCCAGCAGCTTAGATGGGCTAGCTGGGGCAGAGACCCAGTACTTC. It translates to CASSLDGLAGAETQYF. The chain combines TRBV7-2 with TRBJ2-5, with D perhaps being TRBD1 or TRBD2 (5 bases each). The CDR3 consists of 16 residues. Germline CDR1 SGHTA, CDR2 FQGNSA. Deletions cut 1 base from V and 4 bases from J, with 16 bases between.

This chain connects TRBV4-2 to TRBJ2-3; D remains ambiguous. Per germline, CDR1 LGHNA and CDR2 YNFKEQ. V lost 4 bases and J 6 bases, leaving 11 bases between the germline ends. The CDR3 runs 13 residues. The DNA for the CDR3 is TGTGCCAGCAGCCGGGTAGGAGCTGATACGCAGTATTTT. Its protein is CASSRVGADTQYF.

The chain employs TRBV20-1 and TRBJ1-1; D is possibly TRBD1 (6 bases). Trimming stripped 6 bases from V and 1 base from J, with 12 bases between. The V gene's germline CDR1 is DFQATT and CDR2 SNEGSKA (reference sequence). The length of the CDR3 is 13 residues. The CDR3 region has the DNA TGCAGTGCCTTTGGACAGTCGAACACTGAAGCTTTCTTT. As protein: CSAFGQSNTEAFF.

This clonotype was found a few times. The rearrangement uses TRBV20-1 and TRBJ2-2; 13 bases match TRBD2. This CDR3 has 16 residues. Germline trimming cut 2 bases from V and 7 bases from J; bases unmatched to any gene: 7. Germline V gene sequence: CDR1 DFQATT, CDR2 SNEGSKA (reference sequence). CDR3 DNA: TGCAGTGCTAGAAAACTAGCGGGAGGGCCAGGCGGGGAGCTGTTTTTT. Amino acid sequence: CSARKLAGGPGGELFF.

This clonotype showed up just once. The chain has TRBV11-2 and TRBJ2-5; TRBD1 aligns across 7 bases. Germline trimming cut 1 base from V and 0 bases from J; bases unmatched to any gene: 5. Germline CDR1 reads SGHAT; CDR2 reads FQNNGV. This CDR3 contains 16 residues. CDR3 in amino acids: CASSLGNRGHQETQYF. The CDR3 bases are TGTGCCAGCAGCTTAGGCAACAGGGGCCACCAAGAGACCCAGTACTTC.

This clonotype appeared once. The chain links TRBV20-1 to TRBJ1-1; D ambiguous. Germline-derived CDR1 and CDR2 are DFQATT and SNEGSKA (reference sequence). V lost 0 bases to trimming and J lost 5 bases, with 16 bases between them. This CDR3 region has 15 residues. CDR3 sequence reads: CSARDSWPYGTEAFF. In nucleotides, the CDR3 is TGCAGTGCTAGAGATTCCTGGCCCTATGGGACTGAAGCTTTCTTT.

There are a few counts of this clonotype. V gene TRBV20-1 combines with J gene TRBJ2-7; 13 bases agree with TRBD2. Germline V gene data show CDR1 as DFQATT and CDR2 as SNEGSKA (reference sequence). J lost 3 bases, V lost 0 bases, and 5 bases had no gene match. The CDR3 runs to 16 residues. CDR3 nucleotide sequence: TGCAGTGCTAGAGACTTCGGGACTAGCGGGAACTACGAGCAGTACTTC. Translating gives CSARDFGTSGNYEQYF.

The chain carries TRBV29-1 and TRBJ2-7; TRBD1 aligns across 10 bases. From germline, CDR1 is SQVTM and CDR2 ANQGSEA. This CDR3 region has 16 residues. The J segment lost 9 bases and the V segment lost 2 bases, leaving 16 bases of the junction unmatched. CDR3 DNA: TGCAGCGTTGAACGCGGGGGTGACAGGGGGCCGCGGGTGCAGTACTTC. Translating it yields CSVERGGDRGPRVQYF.